What follows describes a single T cell receptor beta chain. Its specificity is unknown. The repertoire was sequenced with immunoSEQ multiplex PCR; TCRdb's copy has only in-frame clones and lacks some. The sample shows over 25,000 clones, 65% to 90% of them seen only once. The V end was cut by 5 bases, the J end by 0 bases, with 13 bases between. The CDR3 has 15 amino acids. Germline V gene lookup returns CDR1 SGHAT and CDR2 FQNNGV. These data are taken from a study of OX40 agonist ivuxolimab in advanced cancers. The overall study: Averaging approximately 60 years in age, with a range of roughly 23 to 85, the cohort was approximately 84% male. Study-level results: Average numbers of expanded clones were greater in CD8+ T cells than in CD4+. Low normalized T-cell clonal expansion also characterized some of the nonresponders.

The rearrangement joins TRBV11-2 to TRBJ1-1; D remains ambiguous. The material was CD4+ or CD8+ T cells sorted from blood, obtained in a trial of the OX40 agonist ivuxolimab. The receptor was derived from an adult with an advanced solid tumor such as melanoma, head and neck, liver or kidney cancer. The CDR3: CASSPLGLMNTEAFF. For the CDR3, the DNA is TGTGCCAGCAGCCCCCTAGGACTTATGAACACTGAAGCTTTCTTT.